Reported below is one TCR beta chain. The target antigen is unknown. Patients sequenced had flow cytometry evidence of CD8+CD57+ cell expansion. The patients, all of them, had severe acquired aplastic anemia. The sample comes from a study of CD8+CD57+ T cells in acquired aplastic anemia. In the study overall: Sorting CD4+ and CD8+ cells gave DNA averaging approximately 2.9 ug. Study observations and caveats: Patients and controls shared some 30 CD8+ CDR3 sequences, highly expressed in patients.

Germline loops: CDR1 SGDLS, CDR2 YYNGEE. CDR3 length equals 17 residues. The junction had 9 bases not matched to a gene; V was cut back by 0 bases and J by 3 bases. The TCR beta profiling, which covered VDJ combination and CDR3 sequence, was carried out using genomic DNA as the template. TCRdb re-derived calls from the reads in MiXCR, one entry per CDR3 protein. The sample consists of 200,000 to 250,000 distinct CDR3 sequences, 65% of them appearing once. Input material: sorted CD4+, CD8+, or CD8+CD57+ T cells (not recorded which) from PBMCs. The chain carries TRBV9 and TRBJ1-3, with 7 bases that match TRBD1. The sequence derives from a human donor with aplastic anemia. The CDR3 protein is CASSVAGQRTGGNTIYF. In DNA, the CDR3 is TGTGCCAGCAGCGTAGCCGGACAAAGGACAGGTGGAAACACCATATATTTT.